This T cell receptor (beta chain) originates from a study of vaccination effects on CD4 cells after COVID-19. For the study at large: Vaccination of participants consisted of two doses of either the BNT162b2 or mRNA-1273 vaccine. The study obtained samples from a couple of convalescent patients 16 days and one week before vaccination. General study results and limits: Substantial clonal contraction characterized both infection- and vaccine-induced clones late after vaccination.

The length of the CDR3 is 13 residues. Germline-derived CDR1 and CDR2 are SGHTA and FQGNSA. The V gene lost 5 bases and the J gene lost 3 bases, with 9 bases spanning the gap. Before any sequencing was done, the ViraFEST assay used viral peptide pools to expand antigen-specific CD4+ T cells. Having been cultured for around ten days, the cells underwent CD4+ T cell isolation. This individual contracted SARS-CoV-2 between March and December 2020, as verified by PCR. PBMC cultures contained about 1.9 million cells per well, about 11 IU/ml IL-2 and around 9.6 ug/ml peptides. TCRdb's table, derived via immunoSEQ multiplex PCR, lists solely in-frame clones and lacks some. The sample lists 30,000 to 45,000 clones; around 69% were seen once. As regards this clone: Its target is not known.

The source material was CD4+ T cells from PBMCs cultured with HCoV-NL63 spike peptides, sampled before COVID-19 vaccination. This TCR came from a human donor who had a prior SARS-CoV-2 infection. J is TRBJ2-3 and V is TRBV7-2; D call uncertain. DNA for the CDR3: TGTGCCAGCAGCCCACCCGGGACAGATACGCAGTATTTT. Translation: CASSPPGTDTQYF.